One and the same sample provided the 5 T cell receptor beta chains below, sequenced in a study of human T cells and chemical hapten exposure (dated by TCRdb to about 2021). In the paper's terms, the time point label means: healthy volunteer bleed at 6 weeks. Unfractionated whole blood was collected in Tempus Blood RNA tubes, and total RNA was extracted from that blood. Receptors were amplified or captured by RACE. The sample was run on a NextSeq 500. In TCRdb, the public reads were trimmed at Q25 with fastp and aligned with MiXCR, with productive beta chains retained. Every distinct CDR3 protein forms one entry, paired with its most common genes and DNA. The sample table shows 75,000 to 80,000 distinct CDR3 sequences, and about 8.6% are seen once. Approximately 1.5% of the sample lies in the top ten. Sample: whole blood. The receptors were gathered from a female donor in good health. Some clones in this sample may be carry-over from other donors' samples.

There are many counts of this clonotype. V gene TRBV2 combines with J gene TRBJ2-3; D gene unclear. The CDR3 has 14 amino acids. The germline V gene encodes CDR1 SNHLY and CDR2 FYNNEI. Trimming removed 6 bases at V and 2 bases at J, with 12 bases between. The CDR3 bases are TGTGCCAGCAGGAGCCGGACCGACACAGATACGCAGTATTTT. It translates to CASRSRTDTDTQYF.

This clonotype was seen at least ten times. The chain combines TRBV18 with TRBJ2-3; the D is unclear. Trimming took off 2 bases at V and 2 bases at J, with 14 bases between the two ends. The CDR3 length is 16 residues. Germline CDR1 reads KGHSH; CDR2 reads LQKENI. This chain's CDR3 is CASSPDLFLVTDTQYF. DNA for the CDR3: TGTGCCAGCTCACCAGACCTGTTCTTGGTCACAGATACGCAGTATTTT.

This clonotype was detected a few times. This chain uses TRBV3-1 with TRBJ1-2; D unclear. The V gene's germline CDR1 is LGHDT and CDR2 YNNKEL (reference sequence). This CDR3 contains 14 residues. V was pared by 6 bases and J by 4 bases, with 15 bases between. CDR3 sequence: CASSHGPSSYGYTF. The CDR3 nucleotides are TGTGCCAGCAGTCATGGGCCTAGCTCCTATGGCTACACCTTC.

This clonotype was recorded many times. The V and J genes are TRBV7-9 and TRBJ2-7; D might be TRBD2 (6 bases). V lost 3 bases and J lost 4, with 22 bases in between. The CDR3 sequence is 17 residues long. Germline V gene data show CDR1 as SEHNR and CDR2 as FQNEAQ (reference sequence). DNA of the CDR3: TGTGCCAGCAGCTTCGGCAGGGCCGTGGGGCGGGGATACGAGCAGTACTTC. It yields the protein CASSFGRAVGRGYEQYF.

As to this clonotype: This may arise from a read error, as a much more abundant clone is one base away. This chain links TRBV20-1 with TRBJ2-7; unclear D gene. The J call may be faulty, since TRBJ2-1 better matches the DNA end. CDR1 and CDR2 from the germline V gene are DFQATT and SNEGSKA (reference sequence). CDR3 size: 13 residues. The CDR3, as DNA: TGCAGTGCTAGAGGGGTGGGAAACTACGAGCAGTTCTTC. This codes for CSARGVGNYEQFF.